The 19 T cell receptor beta chains reported below all come from one sample, sequenced in a study of T cell repertoires in cytomegalovirus infection (dated by TCRdb to 2018 to 2020). The treatment or condition label, as the study defines it: in vitro stimulation with specific CMV peptide epitopes to enrich CMV-specific T cells. Their recognized antigens are unknown. The sequencer was an Illumina HiSeq 1500. TCRdb itself trimmed the public reads at Q25 with fastp, ran MiXCR and retained productive beta chains. Rows are combined by CDR3 protein, so each entry shows the most common genes and DNA. The sample table lists about half a million distinct CDR3 sequences, about 42% of them with a count of one. Approximately 40% of the sample belongs to the ten largest clones. The sample here was cultured PBMCs, taken from culture after CMV antigen stimulation. Every receptor here comes from a human donor in good health (CMV status not recorded). Some clones in this sample may be carry-over from other donors' samples.

The chain combines TRBV19 with TRBJ2-2; 10 bases are a match to TRBD1. The CDR3 consists of 16 residues. Trimming at V came to 4 bases and at J to 3 bases, leaving 5 bases not matched to a gene. Germline CDR1 and CDR2: LNHDA and SQIVND (reference sequence). CDR3 sequence: CASSTTGTGDTGELFF. The CDR3 DNA reads as TGTGCCAGTAGTACCACCGGGACAGGGGACACCGGGGAGCTGTTTTTT.

This chain links TRBV28 with TRBJ2-5, with 7 bases identical to TRBD1. This CDR3 comprises 20 residues. The V segment lost 3 bases and the J segment 2 bases; nucleotides outside the gene matches: 21. The germline CDR1 and CDR2 sequences are MDHEN and SYDVKM. CDR3 protein: CASSFPNGQDEIRLQETQYF. CDR3 DNA sequence: TGTGCCAGCAGTTTTCCAAACGGACAGGACGAAATTAGATTACAAGAGACCCAGTACTTC.

There are a few counts of this clonotype. J is TRBJ2-7 and V is TRBV6-5; D tentatively reads TRBD1 or TRBD2 (6 bases each). Per the germline V gene, CDR1 is MNHEY and CDR2 is SVGAGI. CDR3 length: 13 residues. V lost 7 bases to trimming and J lost 2 bases, with 12 bases between them. CDR3 protein: CASTRGETYEQYF. The CDR3 DNA reads as TGTGCCAGCACGAGGGGGGAAACCTACGAGCAGTACTTC.

In this sample, this clonotype turned up a few times. The chain is built from TRBV12-3 or TRBV12-4 and TRBJ2-2, with TRBD1 as a possible D gene (6 bases). Trimming stripped 6 bases from V and 1 base from J, with 9 bases between. The CDR3 extends over 14 amino acids. CDR3 residues: CASRKGQNTGELFF. DNA of the CDR3: TGTGCCAGCAGGAAGGGACAGAACACCGGGGAGCTGTTTTTT.

The chain is built from TRBV19 and TRBJ1-5; perhaps TRBD1 as D (5 bases). V was pared by 0 bases and J by 4 bases, with 13 bases between. This CDR3 is 16 amino acids long. Germline V CDR1 and CDR2: LNHDA, SQIVND (reference sequence). CDR3 sequence reads: CASSIDHSAGNQPQHF. As DNA, the CDR3 is TGTGCCAGTAGTATAGACCACTCAGCAGGGAATCAGCCCCAGCATTTT.

CDR3 sequence reads: CASTTRGGLYEQYF. CDR3 nucleotides: TGTGCCAGCACCACCCGTGGAGGCCTCTACGAGCAGTACTTC. The chain recombines TRBV6-1 with TRBJ2-7; tentative D call: TRBD2 (5 bases). The CDR3 contains 14 residues. Germline CDR1 is MNHNS and CDR2 is SASEGT. Trimming pared 7 bases from V and 3 bases from J, leaving 16 bases between.

This clonotype was counted a few times. The chain uses TRBV7-6 and TRBJ1-6; D is ambiguous. Trimming stripped 5 bases from V and 7 bases from J, with 9 bases between. Per the germline V gene, CDR1 is SGHVS and CDR2 is FNYEAQ. The CDR3 contains 13 residues. DNA for the CDR3: TGTGCCAGCAGCAGGGAGTGGAATTCACCCCTCCACTTT. It specifies CASSREWNSPLHF.

The table lists this clonotype with a few counts. The chain couples TRBV7-2 to TRBJ2-6; TRBD1 matches at 7 bases. Trimming removed 5 bases from V and 3 bases from J; junction bases left unmatched: 4. This CDR3 has 15 residues. CDR1 and CDR2 (germline): SGHTA, FQGNSA. The CDR3 protein is CASSNDRDGANVLTF. The CDR3, as DNA: TGTGCCAGCAGCAACGACAGGGATGGGGCCAACGTCCTGACTTTC.

On this clonotype itself: At one end the junction does not follow the germline gene, possibly because of a read error. J is TRBJ2-3 and V is TRBV5-3; possibly TRBD1 or TRBD2 for D (7 bases each). TRBV5-3 is known as an ORF, though its function is uncertain. The CDR3 is 18 residues long. The CDR3 coding sequence is TGTGCCAGCAGCTTGGGGCCGATGGGACAGACTAGCCGCAGTACGGGGTATTTT. Amino acids: CASSLGPMGQTSRSTGYF.

This clonotype has a count of ten or more. This sequence joins TRBV5-4 and TRBJ2-3; either TRBD1 or TRBD2 may supply D (5 bases each). Germline values: CDR1 SGHNT, CDR2 YYREEE (reference sequence). Between the trimmed V and J ends, which lost 4 bases and 2 bases, there was a span of 11 bases. The CDR3 covers 14 residues. The CDR3 DNA sequence: TGTGCCAGCAGCCCGGGGCAGCTCACAGATACGCAGTATTTT. Translating it yields CASSPGQLTDTQYF.

The V and J genes are TRBV19 and TRBJ2-5; D gene unclear. V was clipped by 5 bases and J by 4 bases, with 14 bases between them. Per germline, CDR1 LNHDA and CDR2 SQIVND (reference sequence). This CDR3 has 14 amino acids. CDR3 loop: CASSSRARRETQYF. CDR3 coding DNA: TGTGCCAGTAGTTCCCGGGCCAGAAGAGAGACCCAGTACTTC.

This clonotype showed up just a few times. The chain uses TRBV11-3 and TRBJ1-6; D gene uncertain. V shed 1 base and J shed 7 bases, with 5 bases lying between them. Looked up from germline, CDR1 is SGHNT and CDR2 is YENEEA. The CDR3 runs to 13 residues. The CDR3 loop is CASSLVRNSPLHF. The CDR3 bases are TGTGCCAGCAGCTTAGTACGGAATTCACCCCTCCACTTT.

The chain uses TRBV5-5 and TRBJ1-6, with D unclear. V was trimmed by 1 base and J by 7 bases, leaving 6 bases between them. Germline CDR1 and CDR2: SGHKS and YYEKEE (reference sequence). This CDR3 is 13 amino acids long. The CDR3 DNA sequence: TGTGCCAGCAGCTTGTTACGGAATTCACCCCTCCACTTT. This encodes CASSLLRNSPLHF.

This clonotype was recorded a few times. This chain uses TRBV30 with TRBJ2-1; 7 positions agree with TRBD2. Germline V gene sequence: CDR1 GTSNPN, CDR2 SVGIG (reference sequence). The length of the CDR3 is 20 residues. V shed 0 bases, J shed 0 bases, and the junction held 17 bases outside the gene matches. The CDR3 loop is CAWSVGYLGGRESSYNEQFF. The CDR3 nucleotides read TGTGCCTGGAGTGTAGGTTATCTGGGCGGGAGAGAGAGCTCCTACAATGAGCAGTTCTTC.

The rearrangement joins TRBV7-3 to TRBJ2-3, with 8 nucleotides matching TRBD2. In germline, CDR1 is SGHTA, CDR2 FQGTGA. The CDR3 is made up of 16 amino acids. V was pared by 2 bases and J by 5 bases, with 9 bases of the junction left unmatched. CDR3 coding DNA: TGTGCCAGCAGCTTACCGTTAAGGCTAGCGGGAGATACGCAGTATTTT. This codes for CASSLPLRLAGDTQYF.

The CDR3 sequence is CASSGTGYGNQPQHF. CDR3 nucleotides: TGTGCCAGCAGCGGCACAGGGTATGGCAATCAGCCCCAGCATTTT. This chain connects TRBV12-3 or TRBV12-4 to TRBJ1-5, with TRBD1 as a possible D gene (6 bases). The CDR3 runs to 15 residues. V dropped 6 bases and J dropped 2 bases, with 14 bases sitting between them.

The chain combines TRBV29-1 with TRBJ2-1; TRBD2 aligns across 7 bases. CDR3 length: 13 amino acids. V lost 0 bases, J lost 7 bases, and 3 bases stayed unmatched. Germline-derived CDR1 and CDR2 are SQVTM and ANQGSEA. DNA of the CDR3: TGCAGCGTTGAAGATTGGGGGGGGAATGAGCAGTTCTTC. The encoded protein is CSVEDWGGNEQFF.

In its sample, this clonotype was seen a few times. This chain uses TRBV7-6 with TRBJ2-7, with 10 positions matching TRBD2. Germline CDR1 and CDR2: SGHVS and FNYEAQ. J was trimmed by 6 bases and V by 7 bases; bases with no gene match: 9. This CDR3 region has 14 residues. CDR3 sequence reads: CASTLAGDLGEQYF. In DNA, the CDR3 is TGTGCCAGCACCCTAGCGGGGGACCTAGGCGAGCAGTACTTC.

This clonotype was seen more than once but under ten times. The junction shows a germline mismatch at one end, possibly a read error. The chain combines TRBV5-1 with TRBJ2-3; D not certain. The CDR3 covers 13 residues. The germline V gene encodes CDR1 SGHRS and CDR2 YFSETQ. The CDR3 nucleotides are TGCGCCACCAGCAGGACCGCTACAGATACGCAGTATTTT. It translates to CATSRTATDTQYF.